The clone carrying this TCR beta chain came up a few times. Every patient was untreated before thyroid surgery. This CDR3 comprises 15 residues. Germline V CDR1 and CDR2: SGHNT, YYREEE (reference sequence). Trimming cost V 5 bases and J 2 bases, with 17 bases left between them. This sample is drawn from a study of metastatic and nonmetastatic thyroid tumors. Study as a whole: Comparative analysis of repertoires was undertaken across blood and tumor or nodule tissue obtained from malignant and benign thyroid patients.

With MiXCR, TCRdb reprocessed the PCR reads. The sample lists about 27,000 clones, about 13% occurring once. The sequence was collected from a female donor with papillary thyroid cancer or a benign thyroid nodule (not recorded which). Some clones in this sample may be carry-over from other donors' samples. The sequencing sample was made of blood. The chain couples TRBV5-4 to TRBJ2-7; possibly TRBD2 for D (5 bases). This CDR3 reads CASSRDSVQPYEQYF. The CDR3, as DNA: TGTGCCAGCAGTCGGGATAGTGTTCAGCCCTACGAGCAGTACTTC.